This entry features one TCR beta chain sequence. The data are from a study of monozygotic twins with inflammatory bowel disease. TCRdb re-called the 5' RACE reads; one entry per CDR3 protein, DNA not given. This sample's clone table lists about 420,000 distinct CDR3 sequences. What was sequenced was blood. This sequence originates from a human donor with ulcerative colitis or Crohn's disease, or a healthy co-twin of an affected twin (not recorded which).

CDR3 loop: CASSQYQGWETQYF. This chain joins TRBV4-1 and TRBJ2-5; TCRdb proposes TRBD1, but this gene call is untestable without DNA. The V gene's germline CDR1 is MGHRA and CDR2 YSYEKL. This CDR3 region has 14 residues.